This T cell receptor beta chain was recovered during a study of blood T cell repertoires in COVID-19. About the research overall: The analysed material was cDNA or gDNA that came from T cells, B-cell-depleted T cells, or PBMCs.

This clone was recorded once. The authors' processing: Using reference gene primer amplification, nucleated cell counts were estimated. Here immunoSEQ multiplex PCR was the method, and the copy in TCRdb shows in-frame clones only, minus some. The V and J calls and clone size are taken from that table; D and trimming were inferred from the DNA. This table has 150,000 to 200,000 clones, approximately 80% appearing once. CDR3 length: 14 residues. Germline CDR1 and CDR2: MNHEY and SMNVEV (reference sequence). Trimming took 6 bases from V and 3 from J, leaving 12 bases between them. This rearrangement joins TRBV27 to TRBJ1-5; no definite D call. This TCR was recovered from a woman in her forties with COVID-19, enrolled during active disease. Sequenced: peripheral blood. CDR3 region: CASRYGSPNQPQHF. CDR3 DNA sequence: TGTGCCAGCAGGTACGGTTCACCCAATCAGCCCCAGCATTTT.